The 31 T cell receptor beta chains reported below all come from one sample, sequenced in a study of spatial heterogeneity in lung cancer. Overall study results and limits: Expanded intratumoral alpha and beta TCR counts tracked tumor mutation counts.

TCRdb reprocessed the 5' RACE reads with MiXCR, giving one entry per CDR3 protein. The sample consists of some 10,000 distinct CDR3 sequences, roughly 13% of them appearing once. The time point was: sample taken at primary tumor resection. Antigens of these TCRs are unknown. The source was lung tumor tissue, collected at surgery. These receptors all come from a male donor with early-stage non-small cell lung cancer.

This clonotype was seen many times. The chain employs TRBV18 and TRBJ2-5; TRBD2 aligns across 13 bases. Unmatched junction bases numbered 1, after V lost 3 bases and J lost 3 bases. Germline V gene lookup returns CDR1 KGHSH and CDR2 LQKENI. This CDR3 contains 15 residues. The CDR3, as DNA: TGTGCCAGCTCACCCGGGACTAGCGGGGAAGAGACCCAGTACTTC. This gives the protein CASSPGTSGEETQYF.

This clonotype was seen only a few times. The genes are TRBV5-5 and TRBJ1-2; D remains ambiguous. V was clipped by 0 bases and J by 2 bases, with 11 bases between them. The CDR3 spans 15 residues. Germline CDR1 and CDR2: SGHKS and YYEKEE (reference sequence). The CDR3 here is CASSLGPERNYGYTF. CDR3 DNA sequence: TGTGCCAGCAGCTTGGGCCCCGAAAGGAACTATGGCTACACCTTC.

For the CDR3, the DNA is TGTGCCAGCAGCTTAGCCAGGGAGGGTGGCTACACCTTC. It is translated as CASSLAREGGYTF. The chain employs TRBV7-2 and TRBJ1-2; tentative D call: TRBD1 (5 bases). Germline V gene sequence: CDR1 SGHTA, CDR2 FQGNSA. There are 13 residues in the CDR3. The V gene lost 0 bases and the J gene lost 7 bases, with 9 bases spanning the gap. Drawing the rest from reference TRBV7-2 and TRBJ1-2, the complete variable domain is GAGVSQSPSNKVTEKGKDVELRCDPISGHTALYWYRQSLGQGLEFLIYFQGNSAPDKSGLPSDRFSAERTGGSVSTLTIQRTQQEDSAVYLCASSLAREGGYTFGSGTRLTVV.

This clonotype was counted ten times or more. This chain links TRBV4-3 with TRBJ1-2; D perhaps matches TRBD1 (6 bases). In germline, CDR1 is LGHNA, CDR2 YSLEER. V was clipped by 2 bases and J by 6 bases, with 13 bases between them. CDR3 length: 14 amino acids. The CDR3 protein is CASSQLPGENGYTF. DNA of the CDR3: TGCGCCAGCAGCCAACTTCCAGGGGAGAATGGCTACACCTTC.

This clonotype came up many times. The J gene is TRBJ2-3, the V gene TRBV4-3; 10 nucleotides line up with TRBD2. The CDR3 is made up of 18 amino acids. Germline values: CDR1 LGHNA, CDR2 YSLEER. V trimming: 4 bases; J trimming: 0 bases; junction bases outside the gene matches: 10. CDR3 amino acids: CASSPGASGSLSTDTQYF. The CDR3 bases are TGCGCCAGCAGCCCTGGGGCTAGCGGGAGCCTTAGCACAGATACGCAGTATTTT.

This chain links TRBV6-5 with TRBJ2-1; possible D gene TRBD1, 7 bases. The germline CDR1 and CDR2 sequences are MNHEY and SVGAGI. V shed 4 bases and J shed 1 base, with 26 bases lying between them. The CDR3 runs 20 residues. CDR3 sequence reads: CASSSYGLPPGQLSYNEQFF. CDR3 bases: TGTGCCAGCAGTTCCTACGGACTACCCCCGGGACAGCTTTCCTACAATGAGCAGTTCTTC.

This clonotype was recorded at least ten times. V gene TRBV4-1 combines with J gene TRBJ2-2; D remains ambiguous. Germline values: CDR1 MGHRA, CDR2 YSYEKL. Trimming took off 2 bases at V and 7 bases at J, with 5 bases between the two ends. The CDR3 extends over 12 amino acids. CDR3 loop: CASSQWSGELFF. Written as DNA, the CDR3 is TGCGCCAGCAGCCAATGGAGCGGGGAGCTGTTTTTT.

Judged by abundance, this clonotype is medium-sized. The chain uses TRBV19 and TRBJ2-7, with D tentatively TRBD2 (5 bases). The CDR3 loop spans 14 amino acids. V was trimmed by 4 bases and J by 4 bases, leaving 14 bases between them. CDR1 LNHDA and CDR2 SQIVND come from the germline V gene (reference sequence). In nucleotides, the CDR3 is TGTGCCAGTAGTAACCCCGGGAACCCTTACGAGCAGTACTTC. Residues: CASSNPGNPYEQYF.

There are many counts of this clonotype. The gene calls are TRBV13 and TRBJ1-2, with D perhaps TRBD1 (6 bases). Germline values: CDR1 PRHDT, CDR2 FYEKMQ (reference sequence). This CDR3 is 14 amino acids long. Trimming left V 4 bases short and J 2 bases short, with 11 bases between. In DNA, the CDR3 is TGTGCCAGCAGCTGGAAACAGGGAAACTATGGCTACACCTTC. Translation gives CASSWKQGNYGYTF.

In this sample, this clonotype turned up many times. The gene calls are TRBV20-1 and TRBJ2-5; D gene uncertain. Trimming left V 3 bases short and J 2 bases short, with 7 bases between. Germline V lookup: CDR1 DFQATT, CDR2 SNEGSKA (reference sequence). The CDR3 loop spans 12 amino acids. The CDR3 sequence: CSARLVQETQYF. The DNA of the CDR3 is TGCAGTGCTAGGTTGGTTCAAGAGACCCAGTACTTC.

This clonotype was observed many times. The chain is built from TRBV12-3 or TRBV12-4 and TRBJ2-7; TRBD1 agrees at 9 bases. The CDR3 contains 14 residues. V shed 1 base, J shed 7 bases, and the junction held 5 bases outside the gene matches. The CDR3 coding sequence is TGTGCCAGCAGTTTAGGGGACAGGGCCAGAGAGCAGTACTTC. Translated: CASSLGDRAREQYF.

Sample share makes this clonotype medium-sized. This chain uses TRBV7-9 with TRBJ2-3; 7 nucleotides line up with TRBD2. V shed 5 bases, J shed 3 bases, and the junction held 8 bases outside the gene matches. The CDR3 has 15 amino acids. Germline V CDR1 and CDR2: SEHNR, FQNEAQ (reference sequence). CDR3 sequence (DNA): TGTGCCAGCAGCCCTCCGGGACTAATAACAGATACGCAGTATTTT. Amino acids: CASSPPGLITDTQYF.

In its sample, this clonotype was seen a few times. The chain employs TRBV15 and TRBJ1-1, with a weak D call TRBD1 (5 bases). The V gene's germline CDR1 is LNHNV and CDR2 YYDKDF (reference sequence). Deletions cut 1 base from V and 3 bases from J, with 12 bases between. The CDR3 has 15 residues. The CDR3 DNA reads TGTGCCACCAGCAGAGGAGGGGCGGGAGACACTGAAGCTTTCTTT. As protein: CATSRGGAGDTEAFF.

The chain uses TRBV6-2 or TRBV6-3 and TRBJ2-1; D may be TRBD1 or TRBD2 (5 bases each). This CDR3 has 14 residues. CDR1 and CDR2 from the germline V gene are MNHEY and SVGEGT. The V and J ends lost 6 bases and 6 bases respectively, with 15 bases between them. The CDR3 here is CASSPTGTTNEQFF. CDR3 DNA sequence: TGTGCCAGCAGCCCGACCGGGACCACCAATGAGCAGTTCTTC.

This clonotype showed up just a few times. The chain carries TRBV4-1 and TRBJ2-2; the D is unclear. The CDR3 has 18 amino acids. Trimming left V 0 bases short and J 3 bases short, with 17 bases between. Germline CDR1 reads MGHRA; CDR2 reads YSYEKL. The CDR3 protein is CASSQDRTFYSHTGELFF. The CDR3, as DNA: TGCGCCAGCAGCCAAGATCGAACTTTCTACTCCCACACCGGGGAGCTGTTTTTT.

This chain links TRBV5-4 with TRBJ2-5; no definite D call. There are 14 residues in the CDR3. The V gene's germline CDR1 is SGHNT and CDR2 YYREEE (reference sequence). The germline V and J ends were trimmed by 4 bases and 3 bases, with 13 bases remaining between them. CDR3 DNA sequence: TGTGCCAGCAGCCCGGCGGCTACAGAAGAGACCCAGTACTTC. Translated, it gives CASSPAATEETQYF.

In this sample, this clonotype turned up many times. V usage is TRBV10-1 and J usage is TRBJ1-1, with D maybe TRBD1 (5 bases). Trimming removed 8 bases from V and 1 base from J, with 14 bases in between. Germline V gene sequence: CDR1 WNHNN, CDR2 SYGVQD (reference sequence). There are 14 residues in the CDR3. CDR3 loop: CASRGSGGNTEAFF. For the CDR3, the DNA is TGCGCCAGCCGGGGGTCCGGGGGGAACACTGAAGCTTTCTTT.

This clonotype was detected a few times. The rearrangement links TRBV27 to TRBJ1-5; a possible D gene is TRBD1 (6 bases). In germline, CDR1 is MNHEY, CDR2 SMNVEV (reference sequence). Trimming stripped 5 bases from V and 1 base from J, with 9 bases between. The CDR3 runs 14 residues. For the CDR3, the DNA is TGTGCCAGCAGTACAGGGTGGAGCAATCAGCCCCAGCATTTT. This encodes CASSTGWSNQPQHF.

This clonotype ranks as medium-sized. The chain joins TRBV28 to TRBJ2-7, with D perhaps matching TRBD1 (6 bases). The CDR3 loop spans 12 amino acids. The germline V and J ends were trimmed by 5 bases and 1 base, with 6 bases remaining between them. Germline CDR1 MDHEN, CDR2 SYDVKM. CDR3 coding DNA: TGTGCCAGCAGTACAGGGTCCTACGAGCAGTACTTC. As protein: CASSTGSYEQYF. Full variable domain (rest looked up from reference TRBV28 and TRBJ2-7): DVKVTQSSRYLVKRTGEKVFLECVQDMDHENMFWYRQDPGLGLRLIYFSYDVKMKEKGDIPEGYSVSREKKERFSLILESASTNQTSMYLCASSTGSYEQYFGPGTRLTVT.

This clonotype is large in the sample. The V and J genes are TRBV4-1 and TRBJ2-1, with D uncertain. The CDR3 is 14 amino acids. CDR1 is MGHRA, CDR2 YSYEKL, per germline. V was shortened by 2 bases and J by 7 bases, with 12 bases between the two germline ends. The CDR3 loop is CASSQRWPENEQFF. CDR3 nucleotides: TGCGCCAGCAGCCAACGTTGGCCCGAAAATGAGCAGTTCTTC.

The CDR3 here is CSVEKGNEETQYF. CDR3 nucleotides: TGCAGCGTTGAAAAGGGAAATGAGGAGACCCAGTACTTC. The V and J genes are TRBV29-1 and TRBJ2-5, with D unclear. V was trimmed by 2 bases and J by 5 bases, leaving 12 bases between them. Germline lookup yields CDR1 SQVTM and CDR2 ANQGSEA. This CDR3 has 13 residues.

The chain employs TRBV5-1 and TRBJ1-2; the match to TRBD1 covers 9 bases. There are 14 residues in the CDR3. Germline loops: CDR1 SGHRS, CDR2 YFSETQ. After removal of 6 bases from V and 5 bases from J, the junction contained 8 bases not matched to a gene. The CDR3 region has the DNA TGCGCCAGCACCCCGGGACAGGGAAGATATGGCTACACCTTC. Its protein is CASTPGQGRYGYTF.

This sequence joins TRBV3-1 and TRBJ2-7; D is perhaps TRBD1 (6 bases). Trimming took 2 bases from V and 1 from J, leaving 15 bases between them. CDR3 length: 16 residues. Germline lookup yields CDR1 LGHDT and CDR2 YNNKEL (reference sequence). The CDR3 sequence: CASSQYMRGLSYEQYF. The CDR3, as DNA: TGTGCCAGCAGCCAATATATGAGGGGGTTATCCTACGAGCAGTACTTC.

This clonotype has just a few counts. The chain combines TRBV20-1 with TRBJ1-2; no clear D gene. Trimming took off 0 bases at V and 4 bases at J, with 9 bases between the two ends. Germline V gene lookup returns CDR1 DFQATT and CDR2 SNEGSKA (reference sequence). The CDR3 consists of 13 residues. The CDR3 reads CSARDDRSYGYTF. CDR3 nucleotide sequence: TGCAGTGCTAGAGATGATCGTAGCTATGGCTACACCTTC.

Judged by abundance, this clonotype is medium-sized. The V call is TRBV7-8, the J call TRBJ1-6; D is possibly TRBD1 (5 bases). Trimming removed 5 bases from V and 7 bases from J, with 27 bases in between. The CDR3 covers 19 residues. Germline CDR1 is SGHVS and CDR2 is FQNEAQ. The CDR3 protein is CASSPGDWGIHSRNSPLHF. The DNA of the CDR3 is TGTGCCAGCAGCCCCGGCGATTGGGGCATCCACTCTCGAAATTCACCCCTCCACTTT.

This clonotype came up many times. This sequence joins TRBV12-3 or TRBV12-4 and TRBJ1-4; no firm D call. V lost 2 bases and J lost 7, with 8 bases in between. CDR3 length equals 13 residues. Written as DNA, the CDR3 is TGTGCCAGCAGTTTAATAGAGGGTGAAAAACTGTTTTTT. Protein: CASSLIEGEKLFF.

This clonotype appeared a few times. A read error may account for a junction end that differs from germline. The chain couples TRBV7-7 to TRBJ2-2, with unresolved D. CDR3 size: 13 residues. Germline lookup yields CDR1 SSHAT and CDR2 FNYEAQ (reference sequence). The CDR3 loop reads CASSPSATGELFF. CDR3 sequence (DNA): TGTGCTAGCAGTCCCAGCGCCACCGGGGAGCTGTTTTTT.

There are a few counts of this clonotype. V usage is TRBV19 and J usage is TRBJ1-6; D is uncertain. The CDR3 is 19 amino acids. With 4 bases removed from V and 8 bases from J, the gap between germline ends came to 27 bases. Germline V lookup: CDR1 LNHDA, CDR2 SQIVND (reference sequence). The CDR3 nucleotides are TGTGCCAGTAGTAGCCTCTATGCTACTCTCGGCGTCGTAGATTCACCCCTCCACTTT. This gives the protein CASSSLYATLGVVDSPLHF.

This clonotype was seen a handful of times. The V and J genes are TRBV5-5 and TRBJ1-4, with 9 bases identical to TRBD1. Germline lookup yields CDR1 SGHKS and CDR2 YYEKEE (reference sequence). J was trimmed by 7 bases and V by 3 bases; bases with no gene match: 7. CDR3 length: 15 residues. The CDR3 here is CASSSGTGTGEKLFF. The CDR3 nucleotides read TGTGCCAGCAGCTCCGGGACAGGGACAGGTGAAAAACTGTTTTTT.

Ten or more counts support this clonotype. The V and J genes are TRBV9 and TRBJ2-1; 13 bases align to TRBD2. V was pared by 3 bases and J by 5 bases, with 11 bases of the junction left unmatched. This CDR3 region has 18 residues. Germline lookup yields CDR1 SGDLS and CDR2 YYNGEE. The CDR3 loop is CASSAHLLGLAGDNEQFF. In nucleotides, the CDR3 is TGTGCCAGCAGCGCCCATCTATTAGGACTAGCGGGGGACAATGAGCAGTTCTTC.

V gene TRBV20-1 combines with J gene TRBJ2-3, with 11 bases lining up with TRBD2. The V gene end was trimmed by 5 bases and the J gene end by 5 bases; junction bases not matched to a gene: 9. CDR1 is DFQATT and CDR2 is SNEGSKA in the germline V gene (reference sequence). The CDR3 is 15 residues long. This CDR3 is CSASWGTSGGDTQYF. CDR3 nucleotide sequence: TGCAGTGCTTCTTGGGGCACTAGCGGGGGAGATACGCAGTATTTT.